This T cell receptor beta chain was captured by sequencing in a study of HIV-infected children after antiretroviral therapy interruption. Across the whole study: Recorded EBV and CMV exposure existed for most children. Samples from the continuous-treatment group were taken at weeks 0, 48 and 150.

The study, taken as a whole, reports: By the end of treatment interruption, naive CD4+ clonality (Gini) increased.

The CDR3 consists of 12 residues. Germline CDR1 reads SGHRS; CDR2 reads YFSETQ. This clonotype was detected many times. Its target is not known. Its ends do not fully match the called genes, so a read error is possible. Treatment in this sample: PENTA 11 planned treatment interruption arm or continuous ART arm. RNA-based 3' RACE libraries used unique molecular identifiers. MiXCR, applied by TCRdb to the 3' RACE reads, yields one record per CDR3 protein. The profile shows 70,000 to 90,000 distinct CDR3 sequences, under 8% of them singletons. This receptor was identified in a pool of human donors with HIV. This material consisted of CD45RA+ CD4+ T cells from PBMCs, pooled from several time points, taken from a donor given antiretroviral therapy, either interrupted or continuous. Subset reported: naive CD4+ CD45RA+ CD45RO- T cells. The V call is TRBV5-1, the J call TRBJ2-1, with D possibly TRBD1 on 5 matching bases. CDR3 sequence (DNA): TGCGCCAGCAGGTTGGGGCGAAATGAGCAGTTCTTC. It is translated as CASRLGRNEQFF.